This passage covers 27 T cell receptor beta chains from one sample sequenced in a study of T cells in narcolepsy listed by TCRdb under 2018. The library was prepared using the immunoSEQ multiplex PCR assay. As stored in TCRdb, this immuneACCESS dataset retains in-frame rearrangements with V and J assigned. A fraction of the clones does not appear; measured against another copy, unresolved V genes explain less than half of the discrepancy, and the remainder lacks a known reason. The sample table shows 25,000 to 35,000 clones, and roughly four fifths are seen once. The top ten hold less than 3% of the sample. Sequenced input: CD45RA- memory CD4+ T cells from PBMCs. The cell subset or site label for this specimen denotes: memory T cells sorted ex vivo from peripheral blood. The receptors come from a human donor with narcolepsy.

The chain joins TRBV5-1 to TRBJ2-7, with a possible D match to TRBD1 (8 bases). The germline V gene encodes CDR1 SGHRS and CDR2 YFSETQ. V lost 4 bases and J lost 2, with 22 bases in between. The CDR3 loop spans 17 amino acids. Here the CDR3 reads CASSKGGLGQGTYEQYF. CDR3 nucleotide sequence: TGCGCCAGCAGCAAGGGGGGGTTAGGACAGGGTACCTACGAGCAGTACTTC.

V usage is TRBV7-2 and J usage is TRBJ1-3, with TRBD1 matching over 7 bases. The V gene's germline CDR1 is SGHTA and CDR2 FQGNSA. The CDR3 contains 17 residues. Trimming took 2 bases from V and 5 from J; bases not matched to a gene: 12. The chain's CDR3 is CASSLPEGAGSRNTIYF. The CDR3 region has the DNA TGTGCCAGCAGCTTACCCGAGGGGGCAGGGTCGAGAAACACCATATATTTT.

The CDR3 is CASSQDPPETQYF. Here the CDR3 DNA reads TGCGCCAGCAGCCAAGATCCCCCCGAGACCCAGTACTTC. This chain links TRBV4-1 with TRBJ2-5; D not certain. CDR1 and CDR2 from the germline V gene are MGHRA and YSYEKL. V gave up 0 bases and J gave up 5 bases, with 7 bases separating them. This CDR3 is 13 amino acids long.

The V call is TRBV7-6, the J call TRBJ1-5, with 8 bases identical to TRBD1. The J segment lost 6 bases and the V segment lost 1 base, leaving 5 bases of the junction unmatched. CDR1 and CDR2 (germline): SGHVS, FNYEAQ. The CDR3 is 15 residues long. CDR3 region: CASSLVQGAGQPQHF. The CDR3, as DNA: TGTGCCAGCAGCTTAGTCCAGGGGGCCGGTCAGCCCCAGCATTTT.

The chain links TRBV6-1 to TRBJ1-1, with 7 nucleotides matching TRBD1. The germline V gene encodes CDR1 MNHNS and CDR2 SASEGT. The V segment lost 6 bases and the J segment 5 bases; nucleotides outside the gene matches: 9. CDR3 size: 14 residues. CDR3 sequence reads: CASRIRQGETEAFF. DNA of the CDR3: TGTGCCAGCAGGATTAGACAGGGAGAAACTGAAGCTTTCTTT.

This clone was found a few times. The CDR3 region is CASSARGLEAFF. For the CDR3, the DNA is TGTGCCAGCAGCGCCAGGGGACTTGAGGCTTTCTTT. V is TRBV13 and J is TRBJ1-1; a possible D gene is TRBD1 (6 bases). The CDR3 extends over 12 amino acids. Germline assignment: CDR1 PRHDT and CDR2 FYEKMQ (reference sequence). Trimming took 5 bases from V and 11 from J, leaving 15 bases between them.

The CDR3 is CASSSSGGAEETQYF. DNA of the CDR3: TGTGCCAGCAGTTCTAGCGGGGGGGCAGAAGAGACCCAGTACTTC. The V and J genes are TRBV2 and TRBJ2-5; the match to TRBD2 covers 12 bases. The CDR3 runs 15 residues. The junction had 4 bases not matched to a gene; V was cut back by 5 bases and J by 3 bases. Germline CDR1 and CDR2: SNHLY and FYNNEI. The full variable domain, rest sourced from reference TRBV2 and TRBJ2-5, is EPEVTQTPSHQVTQMGQEVILRCVPISNHLYFYWYRQILGQKVEFLVSFYNNEISEKSEIFDDQFSVERPDGSNFTLKIRSTKLEDSAMYFCASSSSGGAEETQYFGPGTRLLVL.

The V and J genes are TRBV7-6 and TRBJ2-3; no clear D gene. Trimming cost V 6 bases and J 1 base, with 17 bases left between them. Germline CDR1 reads SGHVS; CDR2 reads FNYEAQ. This CDR3 is built from 16 residues. The CDR3 sequence is CASSFPTGRGTDTQYF. The CDR3 DNA follows: TGTGCCAGCAGTTTCCCGACGGGTCGGGGCACAGATACGCAGTATTTT.

The rearrangement links TRBV9 to TRBJ1-2; possible D gene TRBD1, 6 bases. The germline CDR1 and CDR2 sequences are SGDLS and YYNGEE. The CDR3 has 17 amino acids. Trimming took 0 bases from V and 4 from J, leaving 19 bases between them. CDR3 nucleotide sequence: TGTGCCAGCAGCGTAGGGCAGGGGTTAGTCGGGGGCTATGGCTACACCTTC. Its protein is CASSVGQGLVGGYGYTF.

V usage is TRBV19 and J usage is TRBJ1-4; D not resolved. Germline V CDR1 and CDR2: LNHDA, SQIVND (reference sequence). This CDR3 has 13 residues. Between the trimmed V and J ends, which lost 4 bases and 8 bases, there was a span of 11 bases. CDR3 residues: CASSRADSEKLFF. The CDR3, as DNA: TGTGCCAGTAGTAGGGCAGACTCAGAAAAACTGTTTTTT.

The J gene is TRBJ2-3, the V gene TRBV6-6; 7 bases map to TRBD1. The CDR3 covers 15 residues. Trimming cost V 5 bases and J 0 bases; bases outside gene matches: 5. CDR1 is MNHNY, CDR2 SVGAGI, per germline (reference sequence). CDR3 loop: CASSRDSPSTDTQYF. The CDR3 DNA is TGTGCCAGCAGTCGGGACAGTCCTAGCACAGATACGCAGTATTTT.

This sequence joins TRBV19 and TRBJ1-5, with D possibly being TRBD1 (6 bases). Germline V gene lookup returns CDR1 LNHDA and CDR2 SQIVND (reference sequence). The V end was cut by 6 bases, the J end by 3 bases, with 9 bases between. The CDR3 runs to 13 residues. DNA for the CDR3: TGTGCCAGTAGCCGGGACAACAATCAGCCCCAGCATTTT. This gives the protein CASSRDNNQPQHF.

The chain links TRBV14 to TRBJ2-7; D is unclear. Germline CDR1 and CDR2: SGHDN and FVKESK. The CDR3 length is 13 residues. V was pared by 8 bases and J by 2 bases, with 13 bases between. The CDR3 loop is CASSWAATYEQYF. CDR3 coding DNA: TGTGCCAGCTCTTGGGCAGCTACCTACGAGCAGTACTTC.

As DNA, the CDR3 is TGTGCCAGCAGCTTAGCCCAAGCTAGCGCGGAGACCCAGTACTTC. Translating gives CASSLAQASAETQYF. The chain combines TRBV11-2 with TRBJ2-5; TRBD2 might be the D (6 bases). The CDR3 covers 15 residues. CDR1 SGHAT and CDR2 FQNNGV come from the germline V gene. V was trimmed by 1 base and J by 5 bases, leaving 14 bases between them.

V usage is TRBV7-6 and J usage is TRBJ1-4, with 7 bases matching TRBD1. Germline lookup yields CDR1 SGHVS and CDR2 FNYEAQ. Losses at the gene ends were 5 bases for V and 7 bases for J; bases not matched to a gene: 10. The CDR3 runs to 15 residues. The CDR3 region has the DNA TGTGCCAGCAGCCCAGACAGGGCGGTGGGTGAAAAACTGTTTTTT. It is translated as CASSPDRAVGEKLFF.

V gene TRBV29-1 combines with J gene TRBJ2-6; the D is unclear. The germline V gene has CDR1 SQVTM and CDR2 ANQGSEA. Deletions cut 4 bases from V and 0 bases from J, with 4 bases between. CDR3 length: 13 residues. CDR3 sequence reads: CSVASSGANVLTF. The CDR3 nucleotides read TGCAGCGTTGCAAGCTCTGGGGCCAACGTCCTGACTTTC.

The V call is TRBV11-2, the J call TRBJ2-3; D not resolved. This CDR3 is built from 14 residues. The V gene lost 4 bases and the J gene lost 6 bases, with 14 bases spanning the gap. CDR1 and CDR2 from the germline V gene are SGHAT and FQNNGV. CDR3 in amino acids: CASSSLPETDTQYF. Here the CDR3 DNA reads TGTGCCAGCAGCTCGCTCCCAGAGACGGATACGCAGTATTTT.

The chain couples TRBV7-3 to TRBJ2-3, with 10 nucleotides matching TRBD2. The CDR3 totals 19 residues. V gave up 1 base and J gave up 0 bases; unmatched junction bases: 10. Germline assignment: CDR1 SGHTA and CDR2 FQGTGA. CDR3 coding DNA: TGTGCCAGCAGCTTAAGGGTAGCGGGGGGTCTGGGGAGCACAGATACGCAGTATTTT. Its translation: CASSLRVAGGLGSTDTQYF.

The chain is built from TRBV28 and TRBJ2-5; maybe TRBD2 (5 bases). Deletions cut 1 base from V and 5 bases from J, with 20 bases between. This CDR3 contains 17 residues. Germline CDR1 reads MDHEN; CDR2 reads SYDVKM. CDR3 bases: TGTGCCAGCAGTTTATCAGGATATGGGCGGAGGCAGGAGACCCAGTACTTC. Residues: CASSLSGYGRRQETQYF. The full variable domain, in which reference TRBV28 and TRBJ2-5 provide the parts outside the CDR3, is DVKVTQSSRYLVKRTGEKVFLECVQDMDHENMFWYRQDPGLGLRLIYFSYDVKMKEKGDIPEGYSVSREKKERFSLILESASTNQTSMYLCASSLSGYGRRQETQYFGPGTRLLVL.

The rearrangement links TRBV6-6 to TRBJ1-5; D is unclear. Germline V gene sequence: CDR1 MNHNY, CDR2 SVGAGI (reference sequence). This CDR3 region has 14 residues. Trimming shortened V by 0 bases and J by 6 bases, and 9 bases separated the two germline ends. The DNA for the CDR3 is TGTGCCAGCAGTTACTCGGAGGGATCTCAGCCCCAGCATTTT. Translation: CASSYSEGSQPQHF.

This chain uses TRBV19 with TRBJ2-5; 7 bases map to TRBD1. Germline CDR1 and CDR2: LNHDA and SQIVND (reference sequence). After removal of 6 bases from V and 5 bases from J, the junction contained 6 bases not matched to a gene. The CDR3 covers 13 residues. As DNA, the CDR3 is TGTGCCAGTAGCCCAACAGGGGTCGAGACCCAGTACTTC. This translates into CASSPTGVETQYF.

This chain links TRBV7-2 with TRBJ2-4, with a possible D match to TRBD1 (8 bases). Germline V CDR1 and CDR2: SGHTA, FQGNSA. V was trimmed by 6 bases and J by 10 bases, leaving 19 bases between them. CDR3 length: 14 residues. CDR3 amino acids: CASSWNGQGGIQYF. CDR3 nucleotides: TGTGCCAGCAGTTGGAACGGACAGGGAGGGATTCAGTACTTC.

The chain carries TRBV2 and TRBJ1-1; TRBD1 matches at 7 bases. This CDR3 comprises 14 residues. CDR1 is SNHLY and CDR2 is FYNNEI in the germline V gene. With V trimmed by 6 bases and J by 0 bases, 4 bases remained unmatched. The CDR3 protein is CASSVDRVNTEAFF. CDR3 nucleotides: TGTGCCAGCAGCGTCGACAGGGTGAACACTGAAGCTTTCTTT.

The J gene is TRBJ2-7, the V gene TRBV11-1; 9 bases are shared with TRBD1. The CDR3 covers 15 residues. Trimming cost V 5 bases and J 4 bases; bases outside gene matches: 9. Germline CDR1 SGHAT, CDR2 FQDESV (reference sequence). This CDR3 is CASSPGGTGLYEQYF. The CDR3 DNA reads TGTGCCAGCAGCCCCGGAGGGACAGGGTTGTACGAGCAGTACTTC.

V is TRBV7-7 and J is TRBJ2-3; TRBD2 might be the D (6 bases). The germline V and J ends were trimmed by 0 bases and 3 bases, with 7 bases remaining between them. Germline V gene lookup returns CDR1 SSHAT and CDR2 FNYEAQ (reference sequence). CDR3 length: 14 amino acids. Here the CDR3 DNA reads TGTGCCAGCAGCTTAGCGGGGAGGACAGATACGCAGTATTTT. Protein: CASSLAGRTDTQYF. Drawing the rest from reference TRBV7-7 and TRBJ2-3, the complete variable domain is GAGVSQSPRYKVTKRGQDVTLRCDPISSHATLYWYQQALGQGPEFLTYFNYEAQPDKSGLPSDRFSAERPEGSISTLTIQRTEQRDSAMYRCASSLAGRTDTQYFGPGTRLTVL.

As concerns this clone: This sample also contains other DNA sequences that code for the same CDR3. V and J are TRBV7-3 and TRBJ2-3; D call uncertain. Between the trimmed V and J ends, which lost 2 bases and 5 bases, there was a span of 5 bases. Germline V gene lookup returns CDR1 SGHTA and CDR2 FQGTGA. This CDR3 spans 12 amino acids. The CDR3 loop reads CASSLPGDTQYF. CDR3 in DNA: TGTGCCAGCAGCTTACCTGGAGATACGCAGTATTTT.

The chain joins TRBV7-3 to TRBJ2-1; 11 bases line up with TRBD2. V dropped 5 bases and J dropped 5; count of bases not matched to a gene: 2. The CDR3 is made up of 14 amino acids. Germline values: CDR1 SGHTA, CDR2 FQGTGA. This CDR3 reads CASSTSGGHNEQFF. The CDR3 DNA follows: TGTGCCAGCAGCACTAGCGGGGGCCACAATGAGCAGTTCTTC.